These T cell receptor beta chains were read from a single sample in a study of T cell repertoires in cytomegalovirus infection. No antigens are known for them. Each CDR3 protein gets one entry after TCRdb re-called the reads with MiXCR. This repertoire shows roughly 920,000 distinct CDR3 sequences, around 32% found once; its top ten account for roughly an eighth. This material consisted of cultured CD8+ T cells from PBMCs, taken from culture after CMV antigen stimulation. Receptor source: a human donor in good health (CMV status not recorded). Some clones in this sample may be carry-over from other donors' samples. Both conserved end residues are part of each CDR3. The D gene is left open where the match is weak. Part of the rows lack a size; the others show once, few, many or a class for expanded clones.

clone_size | j_call | d_call | v_call | cdr3_nt | cdr3_aa
few | TRBJ2-5 | . | TRBV20-1 | TGCAGTGCTTCGAGACCCAATGGGGGAGAGACCCAGTACTTC | CSASRPNGGETQYF
. | TRBJ2-5 | . | TRBV4-1 | TGCGCCAGCAGCCAACCACCCGGGAACCAAGAGACCCAGTACTTC | CASSQPPGNQETQYF
. | TRBJ2-3 | . | TRBV7-9 | TGTGCCAGCAGCTTACCTCAGGGCCCTTTCCTTAACACAGATACGCAGTATTTT | CASSLPQGPFLNTDTQYF
. | TRBJ1-1 | . | TRBV5-5 | TGTGCCAGCAGCTTGGGAGGTTCGGGCCATGTGGCGGCTGAGATTTTCTTT | CASSLGGSGHVAAEIFF
. | TRBJ2-3 | . | TRBV7-3 | TGTGCCAGCAGCTTAACAGGGAACAGGCGGGATACGCAGTATTTT | CASSLTGNRRDTQYF
few | TRBJ2-5 | . | TRBV5-6 | TGTGCCAGCAGCCACAACCCCGACAGGCTCGACTGGCTACTTCCAGAGACCCAGTACTTC | CASSHNPDRLDWLLPETQYF
. | TRBJ1-1 | TRBD1 | TRBV5-6 | TGTGCCAACAGCCTGGGACAGGGCTACACTGAAGCTTTCTTT | CANSLGQGYTEAFF
. | TRBJ1-5 | . | TRBV6-1 | TGTGCCATCAGCCAGGGCCTGGGTGGCCATAGCAATCAGCCCCAGCATTTT | CAISQGLGGHSNQPQHF
. | TRBJ2-3 | . | TRBV24-1 | TGTGCCACCAGGAGCCATTACACAGATACGCAGTATTTT | CATRSHYTDTQYF
few | TRBJ1-4 | TRBD1 | TRBV12-3/TRBV12-4 | TGTGCCAGCAGTCCGGGACAGGGGGGTGAAAAACTGTTTTTT | CASSPGQGGEKLFF
many | TRBJ1-1 | . | TRBV12-5 | TGTGCTAGTGGTAGCTACCAGGGTGGGACTGAAGCTTTCTTT | CASGSYQGGTEAFF
. | TRBJ1-1 | . | TRBV19 | TGTGCCAGTAGTACCCCTCCGGGAGCCACTGAAGCTTTCTTT | CASSTPPGATEAFF
. | TRBJ2-1 | TRBD2 | TRBV12-3/TRBV12-4 | TGTGCCAGCAGTATATTAGCGGGGGGTCACAGCTCCTACAATGAGCAGTTCTTC | CASSILAGGHSSYNEQFF
. | TRBJ2-3 | . | TRBV7-6 | TGTGCCAGCAGCCCCGGGACTGCCAATACGCAGTATTTT | CASSPGTANTQYF
few | TRBJ2-1 | . | TRBV7-8 | TGTGCCAGCAGCTCCGAGTATTTAGCGGCAACAAATGAGCAGTTCTTC | CASSSEYLAATNEQFF
. | TRBJ2-7 | TRBD1 | TRBV7-6 | TGTGCCAGCAGCCCCGGGACAGGGAAGTATGAAGAGCAGTACTTC | CASSPGTGKYEEQYF
many | TRBJ2-1 | TRBD2 | TRBV7-6 | TGTGCCAGCAGCTCTCTAGCGGGGGAAAACTCCTACAATGAGCAGTTCTTC | CASSSLAGENSYNEQFF
. | TRBJ1-2 | TRBD1 | TRBV18 | TGTGCCAGCTCACCGGGACAGGATGGCTACACCTTC | CASSPGQDGYTF
few | TRBJ2-3 | . | TRBV6-1 | TGTGCCAGCGGGGGAGCCCCCAGCACAGATACGCAGTATTTT | CASGGAPSTDTQYF
few | TRBJ2-4 | . | TRBV5-4 | TGTGCCAGCAGCTTAGGAGGGGGGCGAGACAAAAACATTCAGTACTTC | CASSLGGGRDKNIQYF
. | TRBJ2-5 | . | TRBV2 | TGTGCCAGCAGACGCGCTCAGTTGAGTTCTCAAGAGACCCAGTACTTC | CASRRAQLSSQETQYF
. | TRBJ2-6 | TRBD1 | TRBV4-3 | TGCGCCAGCAGCCAAAGACAGGGGGTGAGCTCTGGGGCCAACGTCCTGACTTTC | CASSQRQGVSSGANVLTF
. | TRBJ2-2 | TRBD2 | TRBV7-9 | TGTGCCAGCAGCCCCCCCCGTGCGGGGGGGCCGGGCGGGGAGCTGTTTTTT | CASSPPRAGGPGGELFF
few | TRBJ1-5 | . | TRBV7-2 | TGTGCCAGCAGCTTAGTGGGCCAGCCTAATCAGCCCCAGCATTTT | CASSLVGQPNQPQHF
. | TRBJ1-2 | . | TRBV14 | TGTGCCAGCACCCGGGGGGGCCTATCGAATGGCTACACCTTC | CASTRGGLSNGYTF
few | TRBJ2-1 | . | TRBV20-1 | TGCAGTGCCTCACCGGAGCAGTTCTTC | CSASPEQFF
many | TRBJ1-4 | . | TRBV3-1 | TGTGCCAGCAGCCAAGAGGGACGGACTAATGAAAAACTGTTTTTT | CASSQEGRTNEKLFF
few | TRBJ2-1 | . | TRBV3-1 | TGTGCCAGCAGCCAAGATATACTAGCCGCCTACAATGAGCAGTTCTTC | CASSQDILAAYNEQFF
. | TRBJ2-1 | TRBD1 | TRBV27 | TGTGCCAGCAGCCCAACAGGGGGTCGCTCAGGCGAGCAGTTCTTC | CASSPTGGRSGEQFF
many | TRBJ2-3 | . | TRBV7-2 | TGTGCCAGCAGCCAGCCGCTAGCGTTAGGGGATACGCAGTATTTT | CASSQPLALGDTQYF
. | TRBJ1-1 | . | TRBV27 | TGTGCCAGCAGTGCCGATCCAGGGTCCTACACTGAAGCTTTCTTT | CASSADPGSYTEAFF
. | TRBJ2-3 | TRBD1 | TRBV4-1 | TGCGCCAGCAGCCAAGACCCCACAGGGGCAGAAACAGATACGCAGTATTTT | CASSQDPTGAETDTQYF
. | TRBJ2-1 | TRBD2 | TRBV2 | TGTGCCAGCATTGCGGCGGGGGGGAGCTCCTACAATGAGCAGTTCTTC | CASIAAGGSSYNEQFF
. | TRBJ2-1 | TRBD1 | TRBV7-9 | TGTGCCAGCAGCTCCCGGACAGGGAACCACAATGAGCAGTTCTTC | CASSSRTGNHNEQFF
few | TRBJ2-6 | . | TRBV7-9 | TGTGCCAGCAGGGCCCCGGAGGGCAACGGGGCCAACGTCCTGACTTTC | CASRAPEGNGANVLTF
. | TRBJ1-1 | TRBD1 | TRBV7-9 | TGTGCCAGCAGCCTCTTACAGGGGACTGAAGCTTTCTTT | CASSLLQGTEAFF
. | TRBJ1-1 | TRBD1 | TRBV7-6 | TGTCCCAGCAGCTTCTGGACAGGGGAGAACACTGAAGCTTTCTTT | CPSSFWTGENTEAFF